The rows below give T cell receptor beta chains drawn from one sample of a study of T cell repertoires in cytomegalovirus infection. MiXCR, run by TCRdb on the reads, gives a single entry per CDR3 protein. The table shows roughly 920,000 distinct CDR3 sequences, with 30% to 40% occurring only once. Their specific antigens are unknown. Sample: cultured CD8+ T cells from PBMCs, taken from culture after CMV antigen stimulation. These receptors were obtained from a human donor in good health (CMV status not recorded). Some clones in this sample may be carry-over from other donors' samples. The CDR3 runs from the conserved cysteine through the conserved F or W. The D gene is left open where the match is weak. Part of the rows lack a size; the others show once, few, many or a class for expanded clones.

>TRBD2|TRBV27|19|-|TRBJ2-3
CASRSRLAGGLESTDTQYF
TGTGCCAGCAGGTCCAGGCTAGCGGGGGGCCTCGAGAGCACAGATACGCAGTATTTT
>TRBD2|TRBV7-6|17|-|TRBJ2-1
CASSLLTGGAGGNEQFF
TGTGCTAGCAGCTTACTAACGGGGGGGGCCGGGGGCAATGAGCAGTTCTTC
>-|TRBV18|13|-|TRBJ2-3
CASSLTISDTQYF
TGTGCCAGCTCACTGACCATTTCAGATACGCAGTATTTT
>-|TRBV6-5|16|few|TRBJ2-2
CASSYDPGLDTGELFF
TGTGCCAGCAGTTACGACCCAGGGTTGGACACCGGGGAGCTGTTTTTT
>-|TRBV19|13|-|TRBJ2-2
CASSSRETGELFF
TGTGCCAGTAGCAGCAGGGAAACCGGGGAGCTGTTTTTT
>TRBD2|TRBV7-2|18|few|TRBJ2-3
CASSLLRGGAAGTDTQYF
TGTGCCAGCAGCTTATTACGCGGGGGGGCCGCCGGCACAGATACGCAGTATTTT
>-|TRBV12-3/TRBV12-4|13|few|TRBJ1-1
CASRYRDRTEAFF
TGTGCCAGCAGATACAGGGATCGCACTGAAGCTTTCTTT
>TRBD2|TRBV19|14|-|TRBJ2-1
CASSISGGLNEQFF
TGTGCCAGTAGTATCAGCGGGGGGCTCAATGAGCAGTTCTTC
>-|TRBV13|15|-|TRBJ2-3
CASSSRQVGTDTQYF
TGTGCCAGCAGCTCAAGACAGGTCGGCACAGATACGCAGTATTTT
>TRBD1|TRBV4-1|18|-|TRBJ1-4
CASSHPRQGLVTNEKLFF
TGCGCCAGCAGCCATCCTCGACAGGGTCTGGTGACTAATGAAAAACTGTTTTTT
>TRBD1|TRBV20-1|15|once|TRBJ1-4
CSAPGLQGVTEKLFF
TGCAGTGCACCTGGACTGCAGGGGGTTACTGAAAAACTGTTTTTT
>TRBD1|TRBV13|14|-|TRBJ2-7
CASSSTGALDEQYF
TGTGCCAGCAGCTCGACAGGGGCGTTGGACGAGCAGTACTTC
>-|TRBV7-9|16|-|TRBJ2-7
CASRGLHSAESYEQYF
TGTGCCAGCAGGGGTCTCCACTCGGCAGAATCCTACGAGCAGTACTTC
>-|TRBV10-3|15|few|TRBJ1-6
CAISEDSSYNSPLHF
TGTGCCATCAGTGAGGACAGCTCCTATAATTCACCCCTCCACTTT
>TRBD1|TRBV7-3|15|few|TRBJ2-1
CASSGSRTGSNEQFF
TGTGCCAGCAGCGGGTCGAGGACAGGGTCAAATGAGCAGTTCTTC
>-|TRBV14|15|few|TRBJ1-3
CASSPQGTPGNTIYF
TGTGCCAGCAGCCCCCAAGGAACACCTGGAAACACCATATATTTT
>-|TRBV27|13|few|TRBJ1-5
CASSWGPQKAQHF
TGTGCCAGCAGTTGGGGCCCGCAAAAGGCCCAGCATTTT
>TRBD1|TRBV7-9|14|many|TRBJ1-1
CASSPGGLYTEAFF
TGTGCCAGCAGTCCAGGGGGATTATACACTGAAGCTTTCTTT
>TRBD1|TRBV10-3|14|few|TRBJ1-2
CAIRGTGGGDGYTF
TGTGCCATCAGGGGGACAGGGGGCGGTGATGGCTACACCTTC
>-|TRBV28|16|-|TRBJ2-5
CASSFLERGDRETQYF
TGTGCCAGCAGTTTCCTCGAGAGGGGGGATCGGGAGACCCAGTACTTC
>TRBD2|TRBV7-3|15|-|TRBJ2-1
CASSLFGGGGNEQFF
TGTGCCAGCAGCCTTTTCGGGGGGGGAGGGAATGAGCAGTTCTTC
>-|TRBV28|14|-|TRBJ2-1
CASSLGISYNEQFF
TGTGCCAGCAGTCTCGGGATCTCCTACAATGAGCAGTTCTTC
>-|TRBV10-1|12|-|TRBJ2-1
CASTAGNNEQFF
TGCGCCAGCACGGCGGGGAACAATGAGCAGTTCTTC
>TRBD2|TRBV5-5|15|-|TRBJ2-1
CASSYPGLADNEQFF
TGTGCCAGCAGCTACCCGGGACTAGCGGACAATGAGCAGTTCTTC
>-|TRBV12-3/TRBV12-4|15|few|TRBJ2-3
CASTTDWTGTDTQYF
TGTGCCAGCACGACCGACTGGACAGGCACAGATACGCAGTATTTT
>TRBD1|TRBV6-5|14|-|TRBJ1-2
CGSTPSGTGDGYTF
TGTGGCAGCACTCCCAGCGGGACAGGGGATGGCTACACCTTC
>TRBD1|TRBV12-3/TRBV12-4|15|many|TRBJ2-2
CASSSGQGSAGELFF
TGTGCCAGCAGTTCGGGACAGGGCTCTGCCGGGGAGCTGTTTTTT
>-|TRBV5-8|14|few|TRBJ2-3
CASSWQVHTDTQYF
TGTGCCAGCAGCTGGCAAGTCCACACAGATACGCAGTATTTT
>-|TRBV4-1|16|-|TRBJ2-1
CASSLPDPPSYNEQFF
TGCGCCAGCAGCCTACCCGACCCGCCGTCCTACAATGAGCAGTTCTTC
>TRBD2|TRBV6-6|15|-|TRBJ2-3
CASSYKRGGRDTQYF
TGTGCCAGCAGTTATAAGCGGGGGGGCAGAGATACGCAGTATTTT
>TRBD1|TRBV7-6|16|few|TRBJ2-7
CASSLLGQGAGHEQYF
TGTGCCAGCAGCTTACTCGGACAGGGGGCTGGTCACGAGCAGTACTTC
>-|TRBV19|18|few|TRBJ2-2
CASSIDNKKYNDGGELFF
TGTGCCAGTAGTATAGATAACAAGAAGTATAATGATGGCGGGGAGCTGTTTTTT
>-|TRBV7-9|14|few|TRBJ2-2
CASSPTSNTGELFF
TGTGCCAGCAGCCCCACGTCGAACACCGGGGAGCTGTTTTTT
>-|TRBV20-1|14|-|TRBJ1-6
CSATGVTYNSPLHF
TGCAGTGCTACAGGGGTCACCTATAATTCACCCCTCCACTTT
>TRBD1|TRBV7-9|15|-|TRBJ2-1
CASSNRDRSYNEQFF
TGTGCCAGCAGCAACCGGGACAGATCCTACAATGAGCAGTTCTTC